This record looks at one T cell receptor (beta chain) sequence and its context. Its specificity is unknown. Primers included in the PCR were 60 Vbeta and 13 Jbeta primers. Sequencing was performed with immunoSEQ multiplex PCR; in TCRdb, only in-frame clones are kept and a portion is missing. The table includes fewer than 85,000 clones, 72% detected once. The entry originates in a study of cytomegalovirus exposure and HLA in healthy donors. Overall study context: An earlier analysis identified 117 million unique TCR beta sequences in about 179 million T cells.

The study, taken as a whole, reports: Association of a missense DCLRE1C variant with TCR beta V- and J-gene trimming was reported in a later analysis. Researchers reported that a few CMV-associated chains were confirmed in vitro as CMV antigen-specific. Later on, an analysis tied 18,000 or so TCR beta sequences to HLA alleles at 0.05 false discovery rate.

This TCR came from a woman between 40 and 50 years old in good health and CMV-seropositive. What was sequenced was PBMCs.

The CDR3 DNA sequence: TGTGCCAGCACCCACCGACAGGGGGAATTTTACGAGCAGTACTTC. Amino acids: CASTHRQGEFYEQYF. The V call is TRBV7-9, the J call TRBJ2-7; 9 positions agree with TRBD1. Germline trimming cut 7 bases from V and 4 bases from J; bases unmatched to any gene: 11. CDR3 length: 15 amino acids. Germline values: CDR1 SEHNR, CDR2 FQNEAQ (reference sequence).